The 17 T cell receptor beta chains presented below share a single source sample, sequenced in a study of spatial heterogeneity in lung cancer. Study findings and constraints: Intratumoral expanded alpha and beta TCR counts were found to track tumor mutation counts.

TCRdb processed the 5' RACE reads anew with MiXCR; each CDR3 protein has one entry. Of 5,200 or so distinct CDR3 sequences in the sample, roughly 3.9% were seen once. Which antigens these TCRs recognize remains unknown. Time point of the sample: sample taken at primary tumor resection. Sequences were derived from lung tumor tissue, sampled at surgery. All receptors come from a female donor with early-stage non-small cell lung cancer.

A few counts support this clonotype. The chain couples TRBV7-9 to TRBJ2-3; 8 nucleotides match TRBD2. Germline V CDR1 and CDR2: SEHNR, FQNEAQ (reference sequence). The CDR3 extends over 13 amino acids. V shed 6 bases and J 6 bases; nucleotides not matched to a gene: 5. CDR3 region: CASRTSGYDTQYF. DNA of the CDR3: TGTGCCAGCAGAACTAGCGGCTATGATACGCAGTATTTT.

This clonotype was seen repeatedly, ten times or more. The rearrangement links TRBV9 to TRBJ1-1, with D possibly TRBD1 on 6 matching bases. Trimming pared 5 bases from V and 4 bases from J, leaving 15 bases between. The CDR3 is made up of 14 amino acids. The germline V gene has CDR1 SGDLS and CDR2 YYNGEE. CDR3 region: CASSGRGASTEAFF. The CDR3 bases are TGTGCCAGCAGTGGCAGGGGCGCGAGCACTGAAGCTTTCTTT.

This clonotype was observed many times. The chain combines TRBV28 with TRBJ1-3; no firm D call. CDR3 length: 13 amino acids. Trimming took 6 bases from V and 2 from J, leaving 8 bases between them. Germline V gives CDR1 MDHEN, CDR2 SYDVKM. The CDR3 region has the DNA TGTGCCAGCAGAGAAGACCCTGGAAACACCATATATTTT. Translation gives CASREDPGNTIYF.

By share of the sample, this clonotype is medium-sized (0.01 to 0.1%). The chain employs TRBV11-3 and TRBJ2-4; D could derive from TRBD1 or TRBD2 (5 bases each). This CDR3 is 14 amino acids long. V lost 5 bases, J lost 0 bases, and 8 bases lay in between. Per the germline V gene, CDR1 is SGHNT and CDR2 is YENEEA. The DNA of the CDR3 is TGTGCCAGCAGCCCAGGGAGAGCCAAAAACATTCAGTACTTC. It yields the protein CASSPGRAKNIQYF.

By share, this clonotype ranks as medium-sized. The chain joins TRBV15 to TRBJ2-5; possibly TRBD2 for D (5 bases). CDR3 length: 14 residues. V was shortened by 6 bases and J by 5 bases, with 16 bases between the two germline ends. Germline V lookup: CDR1 LNHNV, CDR2 YYDKDF (reference sequence). The CDR3 bases are TGTGCCACCAGTCTGGACTTATACCTCGAGACCCAGTACTTC. Translated, it gives CATSLDLYLETQYF.

This clonotype came up many times. At one boundary the junction diverges from the germline segment, which might be a read error. The chain couples TRBV7-7 to TRBJ2-2; the match to TRBD2 covers 7 bases. The CDR3 runs 13 residues. The germline CDR1 and CDR2 sequences are SSHAT and FNYEAQ (reference sequence). DNA of the CDR3: TGTGCTAGCAGCCCGGGAGGCACCGGGGAGCTGTTTTTT. Translation gives CASSPGGTGELFF. Filled out from reference TRBV7-7 and TRBJ2-2, the complete variable domain reads GAGVSQSPRYKVTKRGQDVTLRCDPISSHATLYWYQQALGQGPEFLTYFNYEAQPDKSGLPSDRFSAERPEGSISTLTIQRTEQRDSAMYRCASSPGGTGELFFGEGSRLTVL.

This clonotype was counted many times. This chain uses TRBV14 with TRBJ2-6, with 7 bases identical to TRBD1. Germline values: CDR1 SGHDN, CDR2 FVKESK. The ends lost 5 bases at V and 2 bases at J; junction bases unmatched: 3. The CDR3 runs 15 residues. The CDR3 nucleotides read TGTGCCAGCAGCTTTACAGGGGCTGGGGCCAACGTCCTGACTTTC. The encoded protein is CASSFTGAGANVLTF.

By share, this clonotype counts as medium-sized (0.01 to 0.1%). V is TRBV5-1 and J is TRBJ1-4, with D perhaps TRBD1 (5 bases). Germline CDR1 is SGHRS and CDR2 is YFSETQ. The length of the CDR3 is 14 residues. V was cut by 5 bases and J by 8 bases, with 16 bases left in between. The CDR3 DNA follows: TGCGCCAGCAGACCCGGGACCCCTGGGGAAAAACTGTTTTTT. Translated: CASRPGTPGEKLFF.

By sample share, this clonotype is medium-sized. V is TRBV12-3 or TRBV12-4 and J is TRBJ2-1; D is possibly TRBD1 (6 bases). There are 16 residues in the CDR3. V lost 5 bases to trimming and J lost 1 base, with 15 bases between them. CDR3 DNA: TGTGCCAGCAGTCCTTACAGGGTGGGATCCTACAATGAGCAGTTCTTC. Amino acid sequence: CASSPYRVGSYNEQFF.

This clonotype was seen at least ten times. This rearrangement joins TRBV12-3 or TRBV12-4 to TRBJ1-5, with D uncertain. Trimming left V 7 bases short and J 3 bases short, with 22 bases between. The CDR3 has 17 residues. The CDR3 bases are TGTGCCAGCACCCCGGAGGGAGGCGGTAGTCTCAATCAGCCCCAGCATTTT. It specifies CASTPEGGGSLNQPQHF.

At least ten counts were recorded for this clonotype. This chain connects TRBV9 to TRBJ2-3, with 15 bases matching TRBD2. Germline loops: CDR1 SGDLS, CDR2 YYNGEE. The CDR3 is 20 amino acids. J lost 0 bases, V lost 4 bases, and 12 bases had no gene match. The CDR3 bases are TGTGCCAGCAGCTTTCAAGCCGGGACTAGCGGGGGGCCTAGCACAGATACGCAGTATTTT. Protein product: CASSFQAGTSGGPSTDTQYF. Supplemented by reference TRBV9 and TRBJ2-3, the full variable domain reads DSGVTQTPKHLITATGQRVTLRCSPRSGDLSVYWYQQSLDQGLQFLIQYYNGEERAKGNILERFSAQQFPDLHSELNLSSLELGDSALYFCASSFQAGTSGGPSTDTQYFGPGTRLTVL.

By its share, this clonotype is medium-sized (0.01 to 0.1%). The V call is TRBV7-9, the J call TRBJ2-1, with unresolved D. Germline V gene lookup returns CDR1 SEHNR and CDR2 FQNEAQ (reference sequence). V was cut by 2 bases and J by 7 bases, with 12 bases left in between. This CDR3 has 14 residues. As DNA, the CDR3 is TGTGCCAGCAGCTTACAGGTGTTACTTAATGAGCAGTTCTTC. Translated: CASSLQVLLNEQFF.

The chain employs TRBV10-3 and TRBJ2-5; D not resolved. CDR1 and CDR2 (germline): ENHRY, SYGVKD. The CDR3 runs 14 residues. V gave up 3 bases and J gave up 1 base, with 9 bases separating them. CDR3 amino acids: CAISDATTQETQYF. Written as DNA, the CDR3 is TGTGCCATCAGTGATGCTACTACCCAAGAGACCCAGTACTTC.

In its sample, this clonotype is medium-sized. This chain connects TRBV5-1 to TRBJ1-5; tentative D call: TRBD1 (6 bases). Per germline, CDR1 SGHRS and CDR2 YFSETQ. V gave up 0 bases and J gave up 5 bases, with 12 bases separating them. CDR3 length equals 15 residues. The CDR3 here is CASSLDAGVDQPQHF. In nucleotides, the CDR3 is TGCGCCAGCAGCTTGGATGCAGGGGTGGATCAGCCCCAGCATTTT.

The rearrangement links TRBV7-9 to TRBJ1-3; TRBD1 is a possible D gene (6 bases). The germline CDR1 and CDR2 sequences are SEHNR and FQNEAQ (reference sequence). This CDR3 is built from 15 residues. Trimming shortened V by 2 bases and J by 2 bases, and 10 bases separated the two germline ends. The chain's CDR3 is CASSLQSGAGNTIYF. The CDR3 coding sequence is TGTGCCAGCAGCTTACAGTCAGGGGCTGGAAACACCATATATTTT.

This clonotype was counted ten times or more. The chain joins TRBV19 to TRBJ2-5; TRBD2 matches at 9 bases. The CDR3 runs to 16 residues. After removal of 5 bases from V and 5 bases from J, the junction contained 12 bases not matched to a gene. Per the germline V gene, CDR1 is LNHDA and CDR2 is SQIVND (reference sequence). The CDR3 region is CASSSGLAKDVETQYF. The DNA for the CDR3 is TGTGCCAGTAGTTCTGGACTAGCGAAAGATGTTGAGACCCAGTACTTC.

A remark on this clonotype: A clone one base away is much larger, so this may be a read error. The genes are TRBV5-4 and TRBJ2-3; TRBD2 aligns across 14 bases. This CDR3 has 19 amino acids. Germline V gene sequence: CDR1 SGHNT, CDR2 YYREEE (reference sequence). This chain's CDR3 is CAGSNGLAGGQPSTDTQYF. For the CDR3, the DNA is TGTGCCGGCAGCAACGGACTAGCGGGAGGACAACCTAGCACAGATACGCAGTATTTT.